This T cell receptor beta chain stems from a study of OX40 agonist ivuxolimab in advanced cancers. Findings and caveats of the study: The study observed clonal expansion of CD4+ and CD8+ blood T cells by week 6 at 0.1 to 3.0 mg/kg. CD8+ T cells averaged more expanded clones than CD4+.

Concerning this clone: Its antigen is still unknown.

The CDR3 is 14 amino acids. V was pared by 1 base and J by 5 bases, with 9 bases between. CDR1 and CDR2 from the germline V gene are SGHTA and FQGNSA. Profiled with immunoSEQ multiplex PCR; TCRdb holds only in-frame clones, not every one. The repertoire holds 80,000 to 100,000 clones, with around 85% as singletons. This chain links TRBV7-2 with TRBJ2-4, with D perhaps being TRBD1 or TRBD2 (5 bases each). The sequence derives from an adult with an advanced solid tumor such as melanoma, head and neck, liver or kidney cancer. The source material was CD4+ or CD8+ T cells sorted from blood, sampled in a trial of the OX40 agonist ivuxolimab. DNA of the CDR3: TGTGCCAGCAGCTTAGGGGGCGGGCAAAACATTCAGTACTTC. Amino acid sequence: CASSLGGGQNIQYF.